The 4 T cell receptor beta chains presented below share a single source sample, sequenced in a study of cytomegalovirus exposure and HLA in healthy donors (dated by TCRdb to the late 2010s). Libraries were prepared through the immunoSEQ multiplex PCR assay. A mixture of 60 forward primers for TCR Vbeta segments and 13 reverse primers for TCR Jbeta segments was used in the multiplex PCR. The table was pulled from immuneACCESS by TCRdb, which kept in-frame rearrangements only. Such tables lose some clones; where checked, under half of the loss comes from unresolved V genes, and the rest has no known cause. This sample comprises 20,000 or so clones, around 77% of them detected only once. The ten largest clones capture around 7% of the sample. The sample comprised PBMCs. These receptors all come from a man aged 60 to 75 in good health and CMV-seronegative.

This clone has a single count. This chain joins TRBV5-1 and TRBJ2-1, with 9 bases matching TRBD1. The V gene end was trimmed by 0 bases and the J gene end by 7 bases; junction bases not matched to a gene: 8. The CDR3 spans 16 residues. CDR1 and CDR2 from the germline V gene are SGHRS and YFSETQ. This CDR3 is CASSLVTGGKGNEQFF. The CDR3 nucleotides read TGCGCCAGCAGCTTGGTTACAGGGGGCAAAGGGAATGAGCAGTTCTTC.

This chain joins TRBV25-1 and TRBJ1-3, with 8 bases fitting TRBD1. Trimming removed 6 bases from V and 3 bases from J; junction bases left unmatched: 4. CDR3 length equals 14 residues. Germline lookup yields CDR1 MGHDK and CDR2 SYGVNS. The CDR3 spells CASRATGVGNTIYF. CDR3 nucleotide sequence: TGTGCCAGCAGGGCGACAGGGGTTGGAAACACCATATATTTT.

The chain uses TRBV19 and TRBJ1-2; TRBD1 might be the D (6 bases). Between the trimmed V and J ends, which lost 7 bases and 7 bases, there was a span of 25 bases. The CDR3 totals 16 residues. CDR1 and CDR2 from the germline V gene are LNHDA and SQIVND (reference sequence). DNA of the CDR3: TGTGCCAGTAAACTATTTCGCTCCGGGGAAGGGGGTGGCTACACCTTC. It encodes CASKLFRSGEGGGYTF.

The chain joins TRBV27 to TRBJ1-1; no clear D gene. CDR1 is MNHEY, CDR2 SMNVEV, per germline (reference sequence). CDR3 length equals 13 residues. V gave up 2 bases and J gave up 4 bases, with 8 bases separating them. The CDR3 reads CASSLRGSTEAFF. For the CDR3, the DNA is TGTGCCAGCAGTTTAAGAGGTAGCACTGAAGCTTTCTTT.